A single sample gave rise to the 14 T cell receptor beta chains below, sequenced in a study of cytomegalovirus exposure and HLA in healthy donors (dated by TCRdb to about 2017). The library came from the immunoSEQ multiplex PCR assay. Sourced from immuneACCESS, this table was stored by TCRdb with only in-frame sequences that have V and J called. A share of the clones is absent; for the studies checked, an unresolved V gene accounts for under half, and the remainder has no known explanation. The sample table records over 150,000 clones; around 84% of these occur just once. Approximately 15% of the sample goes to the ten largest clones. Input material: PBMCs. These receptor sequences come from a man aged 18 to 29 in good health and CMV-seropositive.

The DNA of the CDR3 is TGTGCCAGCAGCACGACTAGCGAGGTCACGCAGTATTTT. It yields the protein CASSTTSEVTQYF. V usage is TRBV11-2 and J usage is TRBJ2-3, with 8 bases identical to TRBD2. With 5 bases clipped from V and 9 bases from J, the junction kept 7 bases outside the gene matches. The V gene's germline CDR1 is SGHAT and CDR2 FQNNGV. The CDR3 is made up of 13 amino acids.

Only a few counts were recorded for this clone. CDR3 nucleotide sequence: TGCAGCGTCCAAGGGGGTGGCTACGAGCAGTACTTC. Translating gives CSVQGGGYEQYF. The chain joins TRBV29-1 to TRBJ2-7, with D tentatively TRBD1 (6 bases). V dropped 6 bases and J dropped 3 bases, with 12 bases sitting between them. Germline V gene sequence: CDR1 SQVTM, CDR2 ANQGSEA. CDR3 length: 12 amino acids.

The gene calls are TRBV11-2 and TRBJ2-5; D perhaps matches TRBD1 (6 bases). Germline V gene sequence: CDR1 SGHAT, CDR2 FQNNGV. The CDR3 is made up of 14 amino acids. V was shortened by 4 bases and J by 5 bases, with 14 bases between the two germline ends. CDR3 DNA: TGTGCCAGCAGCTCGAGCTCAGGGGTGGAGACCCAGTACTTC. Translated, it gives CASSSSSGVETQYF.

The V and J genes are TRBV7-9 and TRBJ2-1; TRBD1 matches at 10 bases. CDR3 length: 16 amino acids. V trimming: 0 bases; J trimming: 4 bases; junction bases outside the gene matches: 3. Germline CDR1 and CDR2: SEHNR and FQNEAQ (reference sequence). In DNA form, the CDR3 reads TGTGCCAGCAGCTTAGCTGGGGGACAGGGGTACAATGAGCAGTTCTTC. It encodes CASSLAGGQGYNEQFF.

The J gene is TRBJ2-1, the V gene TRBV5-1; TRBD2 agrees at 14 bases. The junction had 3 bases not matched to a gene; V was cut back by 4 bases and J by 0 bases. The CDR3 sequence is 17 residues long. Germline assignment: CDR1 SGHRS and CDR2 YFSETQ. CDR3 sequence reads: CASSPGLAGGSYNEQFF. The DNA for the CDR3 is TGCGCCAGCAGCCCAGGACTAGCGGGAGGCTCCTACAATGAGCAGTTCTTC.

The CDR3 nucleotides read TGCGCCAGCAGCTTCCAACGACAGGGTAGCAATGAGCAGTTCTTC. Amino acid sequence: CASSFQRQGSNEQFF. This rearrangement joins TRBV5-1 to TRBJ2-1, with 7 bases lining up with TRBD1. The CDR3 covers 15 residues. Germline values: CDR1 SGHRS, CDR2 YFSETQ. V shed 2 bases, J shed 6 bases, and the junction held 8 bases outside the gene matches.

In DNA, the CDR3 is TGCGCCAGCAGCCCTGCGGGACAGGACACCTACGAGCAGTACTTC. The encoded protein is CASSPAGQDTYEQYF. The chain has TRBV5-1 and TRBJ2-7; 8 nucleotides agree with TRBD1. The CDR3 totals 15 residues. J was trimmed by 2 bases and V by 4 bases; bases with no gene match: 8. Germline V gene data show CDR1 as SGHRS and CDR2 as YFSETQ.

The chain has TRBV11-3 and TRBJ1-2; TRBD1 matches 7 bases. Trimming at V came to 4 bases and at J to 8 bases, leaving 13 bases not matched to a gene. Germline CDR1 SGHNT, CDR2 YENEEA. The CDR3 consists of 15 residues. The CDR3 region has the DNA TGTGCCAGCAGCTACTCCGGGACAGATCTGGGAGGCTACACCTTC. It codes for CASSYSGTDLGGYTF.

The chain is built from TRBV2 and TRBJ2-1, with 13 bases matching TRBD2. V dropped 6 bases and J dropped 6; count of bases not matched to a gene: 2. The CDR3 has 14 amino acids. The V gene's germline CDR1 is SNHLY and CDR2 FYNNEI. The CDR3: CASRGLAGINEQFF. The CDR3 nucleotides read TGTGCCAGCAGGGGACTAGCGGGGATCAATGAGCAGTTCTTC. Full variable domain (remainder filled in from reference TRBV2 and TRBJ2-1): EPEVTQTPSHQVTQMGQEVILRCVPISNHLYFYWYRQILGQKVEFLVSFYNNEISEKSEIFDDQFSVERPDGSNFTLKIRSTKLEDSAMYFCASRGLAGINEQFFGPGTRLTVL.

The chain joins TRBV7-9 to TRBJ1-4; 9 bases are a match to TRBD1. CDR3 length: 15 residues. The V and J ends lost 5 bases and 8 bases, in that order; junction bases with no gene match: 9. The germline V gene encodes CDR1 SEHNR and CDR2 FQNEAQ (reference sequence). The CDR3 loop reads CASSLSGTGMEKLFF. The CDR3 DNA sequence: TGTGCCAGCAGCCTTTCCGGGACAGGGATGGAAAAACTGTTTTTT.

CDR3: CAWGKVRDTGEAFF. The CDR3 DNA follows: TGTGCCTGGGGGAAGGTTAGGGACACTGGGGAAGCTTTCTTT. The V gene is TRBV30, the J gene TRBJ1-1; D may be TRBD1 (6 bases). CDR1 is GTSNPN, CDR2 SVGIG, per germline (reference sequence). The length of the CDR3 is 14 residues. The V and J ends lost 5 bases and 8 bases respectively, with 21 bases between them.

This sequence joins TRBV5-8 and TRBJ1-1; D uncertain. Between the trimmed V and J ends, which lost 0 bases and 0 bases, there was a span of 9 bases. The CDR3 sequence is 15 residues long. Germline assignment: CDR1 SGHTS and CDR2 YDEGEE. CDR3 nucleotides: TGTGCCAGCAGCTTGGGGCAGACATTGAACACTGAAGCTTTCTTT. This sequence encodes CASSLGQTLNTEAFF.

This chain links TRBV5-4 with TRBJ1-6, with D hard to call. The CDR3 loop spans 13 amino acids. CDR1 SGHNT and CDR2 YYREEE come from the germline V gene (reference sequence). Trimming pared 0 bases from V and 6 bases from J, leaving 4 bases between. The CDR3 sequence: CASSLDSNSPLHF. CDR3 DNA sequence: TGTGCCAGCAGCTTGGACAGTAATTCACCCCTCCACTTT.

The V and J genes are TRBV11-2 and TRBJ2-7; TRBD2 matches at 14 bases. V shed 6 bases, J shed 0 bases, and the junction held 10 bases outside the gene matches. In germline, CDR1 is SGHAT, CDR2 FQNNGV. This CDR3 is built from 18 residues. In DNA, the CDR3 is TGTGCCAGCAGTTCTGGACTAGCGGGAGGACGGAGCTCCTACGAGCAGTACTTC. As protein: CASSSGLAGGRSSYEQYF.